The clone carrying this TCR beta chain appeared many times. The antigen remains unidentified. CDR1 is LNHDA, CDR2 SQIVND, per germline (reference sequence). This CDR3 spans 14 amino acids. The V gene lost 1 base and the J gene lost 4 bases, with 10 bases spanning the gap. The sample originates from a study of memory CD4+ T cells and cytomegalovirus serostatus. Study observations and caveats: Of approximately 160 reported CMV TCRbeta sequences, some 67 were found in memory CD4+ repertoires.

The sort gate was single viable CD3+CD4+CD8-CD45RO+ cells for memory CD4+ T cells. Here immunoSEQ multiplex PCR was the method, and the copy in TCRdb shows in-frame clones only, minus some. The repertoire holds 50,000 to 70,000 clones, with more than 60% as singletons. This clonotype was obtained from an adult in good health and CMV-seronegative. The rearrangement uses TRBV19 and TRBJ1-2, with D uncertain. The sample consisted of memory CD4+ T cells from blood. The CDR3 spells CASSIVGRVYGYTF. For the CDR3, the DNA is TGTGCCAGTAGTATAGTCGGCAGAGTCTATGGCTACACCTTC.